Listed below are T cell receptor beta chains from one sample, sequenced in a study of identical twins. Each CDR3 protein is one row after TCRdb ran MiXCR on the 5' RACE reads. The table includes around 450,000 distinct CDR3 sequences, approximately 15% detected once. The sample was also reused in another study, on yellow fever vaccine responses in identical twins.

The source material was CD4+ T cells sorted from blood. The source of these receptors is a woman aged 18-29 years in good health. Each CDR3 is given with its conserved first and last residue. Fields, in order: V gene, D gene, clone size, J gene, CDR3 DNA, CDR3 protein. D genes are given only for firm matches. Rows may omit the clone size; those that give it use once, few, many or a size class.

TRBV6-6	-	few	TRBJ1-5	TGTGCCAGCGGACAAAACAATCAGCCCCAGCATTTT	CASGQNNQPQHF
TRBV27	-	-	TRBJ2-3	TGTGCCAGCAGGAGATTTAACACAGATACGCAGTATTTT	CASRRFNTDTQYF
TRBV25-1	TRBD2	-	TRBJ2-1	TGTGCCAGCAGTGTAGCGGGGGTATCCAATGAGCAGTTCTTC	CASSVAGVSNEQFF
TRBV3-1	TRBD2	-	TRBJ2-5	TGTGCCAGCAGCCGAGGAACCGGGACTAGCGGAGAGACCCAGTACTTC	CASSRGTGTSGETQYF
TRBV2	-	-	TRBJ2-7	TGTGCCAGCACCAGGGTGCAGGCCTACGAGCAGTACTTC	CASTRVQAYEQYF
TRBV29-1	-	few	TRBJ1-5	TGCAGCGCCGAGGAAGGTGTTGGGTATAGCAATCAGCCCCAGCATTTT	CSAEEGVGYSNQPQHF
TRBV6-4	TRBD1	few	TRBJ2-2	TGTGCCAGCAGTCCTCACTGGACAGGGGGCATCGGGGAGCTGTTTTTT	CASSPHWTGGIGELFF
TRBV5-1	-	few	TRBJ2-1	TGCGCCAGCAGCTTGAAGTTAGGGGGGGGGAATGAGCAGTTCTTC	CASSLKLGGGNEQFF
TRBV28	-	-	TRBJ1-2	TGTGCCAGCAGCACAAGGACAGCTAACTATGGCTACACCTTC	CASSTRTANYGYTF
TRBV6-5	-	few	TRBJ1-1	TGTGCCAGCAGTTACATGGGGACTGAAGCTTTCTTT	CASSYMGTEAFF
TRBV20-1	-	few	TRBJ2-1	TGCAGTGCTAGAGGGTCAGAGAGATACAATGAGCAGTTCTTC	CSARGSERYNEQFF
TRBV19	TRBD1	-	TRBJ1-5	TGTGCCAGTAGTTCTCGACAGGGCGTAGGGGGCAATCAGCCCCAGCATTTT	CASSSRQGVGGNQPQHF